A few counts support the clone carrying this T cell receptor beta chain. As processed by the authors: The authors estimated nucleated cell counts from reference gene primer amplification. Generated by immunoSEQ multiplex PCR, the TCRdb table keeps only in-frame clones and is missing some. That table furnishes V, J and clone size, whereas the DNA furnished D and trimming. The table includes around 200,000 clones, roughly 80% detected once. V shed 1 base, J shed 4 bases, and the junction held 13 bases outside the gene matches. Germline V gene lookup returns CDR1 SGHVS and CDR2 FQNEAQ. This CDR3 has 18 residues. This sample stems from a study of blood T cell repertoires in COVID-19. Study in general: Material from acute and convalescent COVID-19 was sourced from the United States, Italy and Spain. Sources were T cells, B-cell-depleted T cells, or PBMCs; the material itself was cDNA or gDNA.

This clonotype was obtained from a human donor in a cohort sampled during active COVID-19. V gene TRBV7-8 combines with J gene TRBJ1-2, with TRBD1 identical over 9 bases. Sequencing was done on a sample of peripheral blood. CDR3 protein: CASSLELGTGIFPYGYTF. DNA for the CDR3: TGTGCCAGCAGCTTAGAGCTAGGGACAGGGATTTTCCCCTATGGCTACACCTTC.